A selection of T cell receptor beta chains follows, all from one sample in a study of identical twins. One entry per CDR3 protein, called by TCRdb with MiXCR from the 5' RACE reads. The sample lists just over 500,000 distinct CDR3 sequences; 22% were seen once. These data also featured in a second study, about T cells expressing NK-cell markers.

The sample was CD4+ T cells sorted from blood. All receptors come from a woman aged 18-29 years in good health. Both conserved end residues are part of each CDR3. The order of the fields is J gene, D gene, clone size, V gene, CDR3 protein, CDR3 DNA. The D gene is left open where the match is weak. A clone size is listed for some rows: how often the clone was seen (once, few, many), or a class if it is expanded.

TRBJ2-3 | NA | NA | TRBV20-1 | CSARVPGLSSDTQYF | TGCAGTGCTAGAGTACCGGGACTGTCCTCAGATACGCAGTATTTT
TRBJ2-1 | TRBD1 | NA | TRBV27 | CASTWGDRANEQFF | TGTGCCAGCACTTGGGGTGACAGGGCCAATGAGCAGTTCTTC
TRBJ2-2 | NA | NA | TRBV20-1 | CSARTPSTGELFF | TGCAGTGCCAGGACTCCTTCGACCGGGGAGCTGTTTTTT
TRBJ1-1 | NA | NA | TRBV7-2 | CASSLSLVPREAFF | TGTGCCAGCAGCTTATCCCTGGTCCCCCGGGAAGCTTTCTTT
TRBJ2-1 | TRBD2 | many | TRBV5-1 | CASSFGRGYNEQFF | TGCGCCAGCAGCTTCGGGCGGGGGTACAATGAGCAGTTCTTC
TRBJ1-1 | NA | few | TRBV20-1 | CSAIKPQGRTEAFF | TGCAGTGCTATTAAACCGCAAGGACGGACTGAAGCTTTCTTT
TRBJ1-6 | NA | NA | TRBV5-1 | CASSYDKRSYNSPLHF | TGCGCCAGCAGCTACGACAAACGCTCCTATAATTCACCCCTCCACTTT
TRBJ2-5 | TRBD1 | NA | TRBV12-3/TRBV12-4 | CASSPGQTGTGKETQYF | TGTGCCAGCAGTCCCGGTCAGACCGGGACAGGGAAAGAGACCCAGTACTTC
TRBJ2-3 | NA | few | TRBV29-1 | CSVDHSTDTQYF | TGCAGCGTTGACCACAGCACAGATACGCAGTATTTT
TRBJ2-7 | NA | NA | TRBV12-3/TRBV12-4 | CASSPSAQANYEQYF | TGTGCCAGTTCCCCCTCTGCGCAGGCAAACTACGAGCAGTACTTC
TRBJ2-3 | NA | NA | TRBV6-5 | CASSYSTRGATDTQYF | TGTGCCAGCAGTTACTCGACTCGGGGGGCCACAGATACGCAGTATTTT
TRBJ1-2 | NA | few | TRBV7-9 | CASSFNRRYGYTF | TGTGCCAGCAGCTTTAACAGGCGCTATGGCTACACCTTC
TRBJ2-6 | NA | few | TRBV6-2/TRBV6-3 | CASSYVPSGANVLTF | TGTGCCAGCAGTTATGTTCCCTCTGGGGCCAACGTCCTGACTTTC
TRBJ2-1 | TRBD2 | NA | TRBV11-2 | CASSSDRSGGPYNEQFF | TGTGCCAGCAGCTCAGACCGGAGCGGGGGCCCGTACAATGAGCAGTTCTTC
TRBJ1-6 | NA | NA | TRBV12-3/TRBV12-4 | CASADRYNSPLHF | TGTGCCAGCGCCGACAGATATAATTCACCCCTCCACTTT
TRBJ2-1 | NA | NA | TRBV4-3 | CASSQAREGPWNEQFF | TGCGCCAGCAGCCAAGCCCGAGAAGGCCCTTGGAATGAGCAGTTCTTC
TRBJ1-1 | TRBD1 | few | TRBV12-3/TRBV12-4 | CAISFNPGGTEAFF | TGTGCCATCAGTTTCAATCCAGGGGGCACTGAAGCTTTCTTT
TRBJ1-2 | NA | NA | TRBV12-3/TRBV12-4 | CASSYQTNHYGYTF | TGTGCCAGCAGTTACCAGACAAACCACTATGGCTACACCTTC
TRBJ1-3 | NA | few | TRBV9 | CASSVGRFSGNTIYF | TGTGCCAGCAGCGTAGGCAGATTCTCCGGAAACACCATATATTTT
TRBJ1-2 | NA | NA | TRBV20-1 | CSAFQGLGYTF | TGCAGTGCCTTCCAAGGATTGGGCTACACCTTC
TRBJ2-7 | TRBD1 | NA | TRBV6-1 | CASSQPGQGVYEQYF | TGTGCCAGCAGCCAACCCGGACAGGGCGTATACGAGCAGTACTTC
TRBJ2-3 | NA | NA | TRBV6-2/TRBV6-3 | CASSLTPPTQYF | TGTGCCAGCAGTTTGACGCCTCCTACGCAGTATTTT
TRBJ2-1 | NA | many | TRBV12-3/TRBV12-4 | CASRPTRAAEQFF | TGTGCCAGCAGACCCACTAGGGCCGCGGAGCAGTTCTTC
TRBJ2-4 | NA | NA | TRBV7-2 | CASSLSRIETIQYF | TGTGCCAGCAGCTTAAGTAGAATAGAAACCATTCAGTACTTC
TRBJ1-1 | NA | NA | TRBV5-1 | CASRFQGNTEAFF | TGCGCCAGCAGATTTCAGGGGAACACTGAAGCTTTCTTT